One sample yielded the 25 T cell receptor beta chains listed below, sequenced in a study of blood T cell repertoires in COVID-19. Sequencing was performed with immunoSEQ multiplex PCR; in TCRdb, only in-frame clones are kept and a portion is missing. Of around 80,000 clones listed, over 75% are singletons. The sequencing sample was made of peripheral blood. These receptors originate from an elderly man with acute or convalescent COVID-19.

This sequence joins TRBV7-9 and TRBJ1-2; TRBD1 aligns across 7 bases. Losses at the gene ends were 10 bases for V and 4 bases for J; bases not matched to a gene: 9. CDR3 length: 13 residues. Germline CDR1 is SEHNR and CDR2 is FQNEAQ (reference sequence). CDR3 DNA: TGTGCCATAACAAGACAGGGATTCTATGGCTACACCTTC. Its translation is CAITRQGFYGYTF.

V is TRBV5-1 and J is TRBJ1-1; D may be TRBD1 (6 bases). V lost 4 bases and J 6 bases, leaving 19 bases between the germline ends. Germline assignment: CDR1 SGHRS and CDR2 YFSETQ. There are 15 residues in the CDR3. CDR3 nucleotide sequence: TGCGCCAGCAGCCAGGGGTCGGGAGGGAGTGCTGAAGCTTTCTTT. This sequence encodes CASSQGSGGSAEAFF.

V gene TRBV29-1 combines with J gene TRBJ1-1, with 7 bases that match TRBD1. V shed 4 bases, J shed 8 bases, and the junction held 13 bases outside the gene matches. The CDR3 covers 14 residues. Germline V CDR1 and CDR2: SQVTM, ANQGSEA. The CDR3 DNA follows: TGCAGCGTTGCCAGGGACAGAGCGAGATCCGAAGCTTTCTTT. This translates into CSVARDRARSEAFF.

V gene TRBV20-1 combines with J gene TRBJ2-1, with 8 bases matching TRBD2. V trimming: 3 bases; J trimming: 7 bases; junction bases outside the gene matches: 11. The V gene's germline CDR1 is DFQATT and CDR2 SNEGSKA (reference sequence). This CDR3 is built from 15 residues. The CDR3 sequence is CSASTGTRTKNEQFF. The CDR3 nucleotides are TGCAGTGCTAGTACCGGGACTAGGACTAAGAATGAGCAGTTCTTC.

V usage is TRBV6-6 and J usage is TRBJ1-6; D remains ambiguous. Between the trimmed V and J ends, which lost 11 bases and 13 bases, there was a span of 15 bases. CDR1 MNHNY and CDR2 SVGAGI come from the germline V gene (reference sequence). This CDR3 is 11 amino acids long. The CDR3 is CAGGIGAPLHF. DNA for the CDR3: TGTGCCGGCGGAATCGGCGCGCCCCTCCACTTT.

The V call is TRBV19, the J call TRBJ1-2; 8 nucleotides match TRBD1. Germline lookup yields CDR1 LNHDA and CDR2 SQIVND (reference sequence). This CDR3 region has 16 residues. J gave up 4 bases and V 4 bases, and 11 bases lay outside the gene matches. As DNA, the CDR3 is TGTGCCAGTAGTACCGAACGGACAGGGATGGCCTATGGCTACACCTTC. This sequence encodes CASSTERTGMAYGYTF.

V is TRBV12-5 and J is TRBJ2-1; the match to TRBD1 covers 7 bases. V lost 4 bases and J lost 4; bases outside the gene matches: 7. The germline V gene has CDR1 LGHNT and CDR2 FRNRAP. The CDR3 runs 15 residues. The CDR3 DNA is TGTGCTAGTGGTTCCACAGGGGAATGGTACAATGAGCAGTTCTTC. Amino acids: CASGSTGEWYNEQFF.

A few counts support this clone. The rearrangement joins TRBV5-5 to TRBJ1-6; 8 bases line up with TRBD1. J lost 5 bases, V lost 3 bases, and 4 bases had no gene match. The CDR3 loop spans 15 amino acids. The germline CDR1 and CDR2 sequences are SGHKS and YYEKEE (reference sequence). DNA for the CDR3: TGTGCCAGCAGCTCACGGACAGGGAATAATTCACCCCTCCACTTT. Its protein product is CASSSRTGNNSPLHF.

The rearrangement uses TRBV11-2 and TRBJ2-5; 7 positions agree with TRBD1. The V segment lost 7 bases and the J segment 1 base; nucleotides outside the gene matches: 9. The CDR3 sequence is 15 residues long. The germline gives CDR1 SGHAT, CDR2 FQNNGV. The CDR3 nucleotides read TGTGCCAGCACCTCGGGACAGAAGACCCAAGAGACCCAGTACTTC. Protein: CASTSGQKTQETQYF.

This sequence joins TRBV10-1 and TRBJ2-3; TRBD2 agrees at 7 bases. V was pared by 10 bases and J by 0 bases, with 4 bases of the junction left unmatched. Germline V lookup: CDR1 WNHNN, CDR2 SYGVQD (reference sequence). The CDR3 contains 13 residues. The DNA of the CDR3 is TGCGCCATACTAGCGAACAGCACAGATACGCAGTATTTT. Translated, it gives CAILANSTDTQYF.

This clone was counted between two and nine times. The chain is built from TRBV29-1 and TRBJ1-1; no firm D call. Germline V gene data show CDR1 as SQVTM and CDR2 as ANQGSEA. CDR3 length: 11 residues. V dropped 2 bases and J dropped 7 bases, with 8 bases sitting between them. CDR3 protein: CSVERRSEAFF. The CDR3 DNA sequence: TGCAGCGTTGAAAGGCGGAGTGAAGCTTTCTTT. Filled out from reference TRBV29-1 and TRBJ1-1, the complete variable domain reads SAVISQKPSRDICQRGTSLTIQCQVDSQVTMMFWYRQQPGQSLTLIATANQGSEATYESGFVIDKFPISRPNLTFSTLTVSNMSPEDSSIYLCSVERRSEAFFGQGTRLTVV.

This chain links TRBV5-1 with TRBJ1-1; 9 nucleotides align to TRBD1. This CDR3 spans 15 amino acids. Germline trimming cut 1 base from V and 1 base from J; bases unmatched to any gene: 2. Germline V lookup: CDR1 SGHRS, CDR2 YFSETQ. CDR3 amino acids: CASSLTGGRNTEAFF. The CDR3 bases are TGCGCCAGCAGCTTGACAGGGGGCAGGAACACTGAAGCTTTCTTT.

This sequence joins TRBV12-3 or TRBV12-4 and TRBJ1-1; 8 nucleotides align to TRBD1. Germline trimming cut 4 bases from V and 9 bases from J; bases unmatched to any gene: 7. The CDR3 has 13 residues. CDR3 DNA sequence: TGTGCCAGCAGTTCCGGACAGGGCCACCAAGCTTTCTTT. Translated: CASSSGQGHQAFF.

The count of this clone is one. Different DNA sequences within this sample yield the same CDR3. CDR3: CASSPGQGGYGYTF. The CDR3 DNA reads as TGCGCCAGCAGCCCAGGACAGGGGGGCTATGGCTACACCTTC. The chain combines TRBV5-1 with TRBJ1-2; 10 bases agree with TRBD1. Germline V gene data show CDR1 as SGHRS and CDR2 as YFSETQ. The V gene end was trimmed by 4 bases and the J gene end by 4 bases; junction bases not matched to a gene: 4. The CDR3 is made up of 14 amino acids.

V usage is TRBV18 and J usage is TRBJ2-3; a possible D gene is TRBD1 (6 bases). The CDR3 extends over 12 amino acids. V gave up 5 bases and J gave up 4 bases, with 7 bases separating them. Germline CDR1 and CDR2: KGHSH and LQKENI. The CDR3, as DNA: TGTGCCAGCTCAACAGGGTCAGATACGCAGTATTTT. Protein: CASSTGSDTQYF.

This clone was seen ten or more times. The DNA for the CDR3 is TGTGCCATCAGTGATTCATCCACATCTCAAGAGACCCAGTACTTC. It is translated as CAISDSSTSQETQYF. This chain joins TRBV10-3 and TRBJ2-5, with D uncertain. Germline V CDR1 and CDR2: ENHRY, SYGVKD. The CDR3 is 15 residues long. Trimming cost V 3 bases and J 2 bases, with 13 bases left between them.

The chain is built from TRBV12-3 or TRBV12-4 and TRBJ2-1; D is possibly TRBD2 (5 bases). The germline V and J ends were trimmed by 7 bases and 3 bases, with 7 bases remaining between them. The CDR3 consists of 12 residues. The chain's CDR3 is CASKRGYNEQFF. For the CDR3, the DNA is TGTGCCAGCAAACGGGGCTACAATGAGCAGTTCTTC.

With regard to this clone: The germline gene is not matched at one end of the junction; a read error may be the cause. This sequence joins TRBV7-7 and TRBJ1-3, with D perhaps TRBD1 (6 bases). The CDR3 length is 14 residues. Per germline, CDR1 SSHAT and CDR2 FNYEAQ (reference sequence). The DNA of the CDR3 is TGTGCTAGCAGCCCGGACAGCCTTGGAAACACCATATATTTT. Translated, it gives CASSPDSLGNTIYF. Looking up the rest from reference TRBV7-7 and TRBJ1-3 gives the full variable domain: GAGVSQSPRYKVTKRGQDVTLRCDPISSHATLYWYQQALGQGPEFLTYFNYEAQPDKSGLPSDRFSAERPEGSISTLTIQRTEQRDSAMYRCASSPDSLGNTIYFGEGSWLTVV.

The gene calls are TRBV6-6 and TRBJ2-7; 8 nucleotides agree with TRBD2. The CDR3 has 15 residues. Losses at the gene ends were 5 bases for V and 6 bases for J; bases not matched to a gene: 12. From germline, CDR1 is MNHNY and CDR2 SVGAGI (reference sequence). The CDR3 DNA reads TGTGCCAGCAGTACTACACTGGCGGGGGGCTTCGAGCAGTACTTC. Its translation is CASSTTLAGGFEQYF.

The DNA of the CDR3 is TGTGCCAGCTCACTGCCGGGACAGGGGGCCTACGAGCAGTACTTC. Protein: CASSLPGQGAYEQYF. The V call is TRBV18, the J call TRBJ2-7; 11 positions match TRBD1. Trimming removed 4 bases from V and 2 bases from J; junction bases left unmatched: 4. Germline-derived CDR1 and CDR2 are KGHSH and LQKENI. The CDR3 totals 15 residues.

Only one count was recorded for this clone. V is TRBV5-1 and J is TRBJ1-1, with 9 bases aligning to TRBD1. The junction had 6 bases not matched to a gene; V was cut back by 3 bases and J by 3 bases. Germline values: CDR1 SGHRS, CDR2 YFSETQ. The CDR3 runs 15 residues. The CDR3 region has the DNA TGCGCCAGCAGCTCCTGGGACAGGGACCACACTGAAGCTTTCTTT. Encoded protein: CASSSWDRDHTEAFF.

This clone was seen more than once but under ten times. The chain has TRBV7-8 and TRBJ2-7; the match to TRBD1 covers 7 bases. V was pared by 5 bases and J by 5 bases, with 9 bases of the junction left unmatched. Germline-derived CDR1 and CDR2 are SGHVS and FQNEAQ. The CDR3 totals 14 residues. The CDR3, as DNA: TGTGCCAGCAGCCCGGACAGGACAGTCAACGAGCAGTACTTC. It encodes CASSPDRTVNEQYF.

This chain joins TRBV2 and TRBJ2-3; 7 positions agree with TRBD1. This CDR3 spans 15 amino acids. V shed 5 bases, J shed 0 bases, and the junction held 5 bases outside the gene matches. The germline CDR1 and CDR2 sequences are SNHLY and FYNNEI. DNA for the CDR3: TGTGCCAGCAGTACGGGACAGCCTAGCACAGATACGCAGTATTTT. Its protein is CASSTGQPSTDTQYF.

The chain uses TRBV6-5 and TRBJ1-1; 8 bases map to TRBD1. Unmatched junction bases numbered 9, after V lost 8 bases and J lost 1 base. This CDR3 has 15 amino acids. Germline V CDR1 and CDR2: MNHEY, SVGAGI. CDR3: CASAKTGVGNTEAFF. In DNA form, the CDR3 reads TGTGCCAGCGCAAAGACAGGGGTAGGGAACACTGAAGCTTTCTTT.

The V gene is TRBV12-5, the J gene TRBJ1-5; D remains ambiguous. Per the germline V gene, CDR1 is LGHNT and CDR2 is FRNRAP. The CDR3 runs 14 residues. Trimming removed 7 bases at V and 5 bases at J, with 15 bases between. This chain's CDR3 is CASARPNTDQPQHF. The CDR3 DNA reads as TGTGCTAGTGCCCGCCCCAACACAGATCAGCCCCAGCATTTT. Full variable domain (rest looked up from reference TRBV12-5 and TRBJ1-5): DARVTQTPRHKVTEMGQEVTMRCQPILGHNTVFWYRQTMMQGLELLAYFRNRAPLDDSGMPKDRFSAEMPDATLATLKIQPSEPRDSAVYFCASARPNTDQPQHFGDGTRLSIL.